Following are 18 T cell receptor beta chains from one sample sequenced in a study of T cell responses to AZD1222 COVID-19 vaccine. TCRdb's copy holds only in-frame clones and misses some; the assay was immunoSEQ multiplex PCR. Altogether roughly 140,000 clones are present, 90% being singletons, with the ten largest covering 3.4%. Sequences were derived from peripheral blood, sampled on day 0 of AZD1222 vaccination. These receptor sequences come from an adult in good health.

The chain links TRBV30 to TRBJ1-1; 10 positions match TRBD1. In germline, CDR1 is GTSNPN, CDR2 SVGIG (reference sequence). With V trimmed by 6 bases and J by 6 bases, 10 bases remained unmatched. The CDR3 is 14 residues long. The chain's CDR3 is CACWTGQGIAEAFF. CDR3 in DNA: TGTGCCTGTTGGACGGGACAGGGGATAGCTGAAGCTTTCTTT.

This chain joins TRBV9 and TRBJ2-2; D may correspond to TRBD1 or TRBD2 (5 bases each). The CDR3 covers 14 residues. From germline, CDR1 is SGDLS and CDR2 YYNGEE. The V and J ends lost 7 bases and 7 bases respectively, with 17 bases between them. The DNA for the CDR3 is TGTGCCAGCCGCCCCAGGGACCGGGTCGGGGAGCTGTTTTTT. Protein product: CASRPRDRVGELFF.

This chain's CDR3 is CATTSGRNTGELFF. Here the CDR3 DNA reads TGTGCCACCACTAGCGGGAGGAACACCGGGGAGCTGTTTTTT. The genes are TRBV24-1 and TRBJ2-2, with 10 positions matching TRBD2. The CDR3 length is 14 residues. Trimming took 8 bases from V and 1 from J; bases not matched to a gene: 0. CDR1 and CDR2 (germline): KGHDR, SFDVKD.

CDR3 sequence reads: CASSSVKGEEQPQHF. DNA for the CDR3: TGTGCCAGCTCAAGCGTCAAGGGGGAAGAACAGCCCCAGCATTTT. The rearrangement uses TRBV18 and TRBJ1-5; tentatively, D is TRBD1 (6 bases). This CDR3 has 15 residues. CDR1 is KGHSH, CDR2 LQKENI, per germline. V was cut by 5 bases and J by 7 bases, with 18 bases left in between.

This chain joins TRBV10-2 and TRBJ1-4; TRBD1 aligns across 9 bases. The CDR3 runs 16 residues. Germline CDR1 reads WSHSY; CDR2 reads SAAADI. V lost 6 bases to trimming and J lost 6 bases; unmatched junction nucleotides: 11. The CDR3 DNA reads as TGCGCCAGCAGAAGAACCTCGGGACAGGGATATGAAAAACTGTTTTTT. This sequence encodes CASRRTSGQGYEKLFF.

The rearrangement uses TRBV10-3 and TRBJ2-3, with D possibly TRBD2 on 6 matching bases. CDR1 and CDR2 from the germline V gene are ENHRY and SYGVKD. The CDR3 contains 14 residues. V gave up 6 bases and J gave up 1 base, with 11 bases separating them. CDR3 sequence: CAIRGEVGTDTQYF. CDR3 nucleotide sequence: TGTGCCATCAGGGGGGAGGTGGGCACAGATACGCAGTATTTT.

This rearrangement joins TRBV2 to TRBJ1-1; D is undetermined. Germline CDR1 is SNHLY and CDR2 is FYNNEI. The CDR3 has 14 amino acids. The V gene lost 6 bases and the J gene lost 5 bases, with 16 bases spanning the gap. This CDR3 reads CASSASRSRTEAFF. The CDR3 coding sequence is TGTGCCAGCAGCGCGTCGAGGTCCAGAACTGAAGCTTTCTTT.

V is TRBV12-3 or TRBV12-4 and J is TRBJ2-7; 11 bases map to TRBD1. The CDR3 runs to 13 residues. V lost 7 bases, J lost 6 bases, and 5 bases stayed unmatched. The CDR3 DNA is TGTGCCAGCACCTCGGACAGGGGGCGCGAGCAGTACTTC. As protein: CASTSDRGREQYF.

The chain's CDR3 is CASSERERLGGQPQHF. The DNA for the CDR3 is TGTGCCAGCAGTGAGAGAGAGCGGCTAGGAGGACAGCCCCAGCATTTT. This chain joins TRBV2 and TRBJ1-5, with D uncertain. V lost 3 bases and J lost 7, with 19 bases in between. The CDR3 is made up of 16 amino acids. Germline CDR1 is SNHLY and CDR2 is FYNNEI.

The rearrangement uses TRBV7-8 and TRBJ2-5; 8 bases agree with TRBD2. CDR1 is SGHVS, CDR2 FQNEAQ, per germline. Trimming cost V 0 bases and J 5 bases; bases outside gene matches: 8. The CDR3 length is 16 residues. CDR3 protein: CASSLAYPGGAETQYF. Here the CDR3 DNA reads TGTGCCAGCAGCTTAGCGTATCCGGGGGGGGCGGAGACCCAGTACTTC.

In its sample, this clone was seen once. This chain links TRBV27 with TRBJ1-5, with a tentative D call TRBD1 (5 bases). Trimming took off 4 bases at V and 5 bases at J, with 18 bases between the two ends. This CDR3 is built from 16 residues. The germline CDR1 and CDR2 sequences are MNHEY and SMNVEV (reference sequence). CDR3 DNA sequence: TGTGCCAGCAGTTATAAAGGACACGGGGAGCATCAGCCCCAGCATTTT. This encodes CASSYKGHGEHQPQHF.

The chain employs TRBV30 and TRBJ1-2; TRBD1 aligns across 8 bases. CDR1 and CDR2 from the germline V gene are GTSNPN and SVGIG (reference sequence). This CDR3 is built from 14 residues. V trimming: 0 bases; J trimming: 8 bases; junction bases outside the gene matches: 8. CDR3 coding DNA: TGTGCCTGGAGTGTTAACGGACAGGGAGGAGGCTACACCTTC. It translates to CAWSVNGQGGGYTF.

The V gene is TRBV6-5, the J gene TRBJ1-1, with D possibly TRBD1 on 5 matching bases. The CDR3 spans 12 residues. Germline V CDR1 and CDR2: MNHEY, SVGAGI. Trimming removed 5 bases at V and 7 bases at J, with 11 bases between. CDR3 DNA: TGTGCCAGCAGTAGGGGCGGTGATGAAGCTTTCTTT. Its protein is CASSRGGDEAFF.

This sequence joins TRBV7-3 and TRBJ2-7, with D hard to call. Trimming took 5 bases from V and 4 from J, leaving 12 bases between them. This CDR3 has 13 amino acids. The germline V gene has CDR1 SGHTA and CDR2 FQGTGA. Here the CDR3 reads CASSPGPAYEQYF. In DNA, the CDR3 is TGTGCCAGCAGCCCCGGGCCCGCTTACGAGCAGTACTTC.

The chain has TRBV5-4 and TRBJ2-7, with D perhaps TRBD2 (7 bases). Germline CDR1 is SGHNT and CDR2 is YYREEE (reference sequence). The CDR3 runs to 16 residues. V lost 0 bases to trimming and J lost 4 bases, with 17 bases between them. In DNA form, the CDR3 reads TGTGCCAGCAGCTTGGGACCGTCGGGGGGCTCTTACGAGCAGTACTTC. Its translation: CASSLGPSGGSYEQYF.

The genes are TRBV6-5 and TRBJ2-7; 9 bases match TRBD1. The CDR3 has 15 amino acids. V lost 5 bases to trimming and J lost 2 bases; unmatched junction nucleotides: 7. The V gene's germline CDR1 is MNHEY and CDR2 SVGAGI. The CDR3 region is CASSRPGQGTYEQYF. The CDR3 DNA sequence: TGTGCCAGCAGTCGACCGGGACAGGGAACCTACGAGCAGTACTTC.

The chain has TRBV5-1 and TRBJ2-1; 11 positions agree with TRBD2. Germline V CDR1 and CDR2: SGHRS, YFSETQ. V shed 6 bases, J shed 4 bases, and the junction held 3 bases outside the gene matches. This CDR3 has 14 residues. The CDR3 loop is CASTPSGGYNEQFF. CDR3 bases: TGCGCCAGCACCCCTAGCGGGGGGTACAATGAGCAGTTCTTC. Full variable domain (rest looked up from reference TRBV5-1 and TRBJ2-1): KAGVTQTPRYLIKTRGQQVTLSCSPISGHRSVSWYQQTPGQGLQFLFEYFSETQRNKGNFPGRFSGRQFSNSRSEMNVSTLELGDSALYLCASTPSGGYNEQFFGPGTRLTVL.

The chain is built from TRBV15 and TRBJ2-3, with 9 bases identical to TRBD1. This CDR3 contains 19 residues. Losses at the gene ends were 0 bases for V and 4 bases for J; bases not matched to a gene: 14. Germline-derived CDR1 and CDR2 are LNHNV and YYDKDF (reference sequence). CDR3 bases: TGTGCCACCAGCAGAGAAAAATACAGGGGGCCCAGTTCCCCAGATACGCAGTATTTT. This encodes CATSREKYRGPSSPDTQYF.